Presented here are 31 T cell receptor beta chains from one specimen sequenced in a study of blood T cells in healthy people across ages. Together with a sample-barcoded 5' primer, a J-beta primer mix was included in a second PCR lasting about 6 to 11 cycles. Using its own MiXCR run on the 5' RACE reads, TCRdb lists one record per CDR3 protein. Here the sample spans under 1,100,000 distinct CDR3 sequences, 25% being singletons. This same sample was also taken into another study, of T cells of mothers and their children.

The sequenced sample was blood. The receptors here all came from a girl aged 2 to 9 in good health.

The J gene is TRBJ1-2, the V gene TRBV15; 7 bases line up with TRBD1. Germline V gene lookup returns CDR1 LNHNV and CDR2 YYDKDF (reference sequence). After removal of 0 bases from V and 2 bases from J, the junction contained 6 bases not matched to a gene. The CDR3 contains 16 residues. The CDR3 DNA reads as TGTGCCACCAGCAGAGATCGAGACAGGGCCAACTATGGCTACACCTTC. This codes for CATSRDRDRANYGYTF. The variable domain in full, completed from reference TRBV15 and TRBJ1-2, reads DAMVIQNPRYQVTQFGKPVTLSCSQTLNHNVMYWYQQKSSQAPKLLFHYYDKDFNNEADTPDNFQSRRPNTSFCFLDIRSPGLGDTAMYLCATSRDRDRANYGYTFGSGTRLTVV.

The rearrangement uses TRBV29-1 and TRBJ2-1; perhaps TRBD2 as D (5 bases). Per the germline V gene, CDR1 is SQVTM and CDR2 is ANQGSEA. CDR3 size: 13 residues. V gave up 7 bases and J gave up 7 bases, with 17 bases separating them. For the CDR3, the DNA is TGCAGCGCTGCCTTACGGGAATGGAATGAGCAGTTCTTC. It codes for CSAALREWNEQFF.

CDR3 DNA sequence: TGTGCCAGCAGTTTTCTTCGATCGAGTAATGAGCAGTTCTTC. Its translation: CASSFLRSSNEQFF. The V call is TRBV12-3 or TRBV12-4, the J call TRBJ2-5; D gene ambiguous. The DNA matches TRBJ2-1 better at its end, which makes the J call doubtful. This CDR3 comprises 14 residues.

This clonotype was seen a few times. The chain recombines TRBV29-1 with TRBJ2-2, with 9 bases that match TRBD1. Per germline, CDR1 SQVTM and CDR2 ANQGSEA. The CDR3 extends over 16 amino acids. Germline trimming cut 5 bases from V and 0 bases from J; bases unmatched to any gene: 7. The CDR3 DNA follows: TGCAGCGTTCGGACAGGGGCCCGAACGAACACCGGGGAGCTGTTTTTT. Encoded protein: CSVRTGARTNTGELFF.

This clonotype showed up just a few times. The chain combines TRBV5-5 with TRBJ2-3, with 9 bases identical to TRBD1. The CDR3 is 17 residues long. Trimming cost V 4 bases and J 4 bases; bases outside gene matches: 13. Germline values: CDR1 SGHKS, CDR2 YYEKEE (reference sequence). This CDR3 reads CASSPDSGTGWADTQYF. DNA for the CDR3: TGTGCCAGCAGCCCTGATTCCGGGACAGGGTGGGCAGATACGCAGTATTTT.

This chain links TRBV6-5 with TRBJ1-2; 8 bases line up with TRBD1. Looked up from germline, CDR1 is MNHEY and CDR2 is SVGAGI. The CDR3 contains 16 residues. V trimming: 0 bases; J trimming: 8 bases; junction bases outside the gene matches: 11. The CDR3 spells CASSYSTGAWIYGYTF. Written as DNA, the CDR3 is TGTGCCAGCAGTTACTCGACAGGGGCCTGGATCTACGGCTACACCTTC.

This clonotype came up a few times. The chain joins TRBV3-1 to TRBJ1-2; D uncertain. CDR1 and CDR2 from the germline V gene are LGHDT and YNNKEL (reference sequence). Trimming took off 2 bases at V and 5 bases at J, with 21 bases between the two ends. This CDR3 contains 17 residues. CDR3 DNA: TGTGCCAGCAGCCAATCTTTCCCGCCGACTCCAAGATATGGCTACACCTTC. Translating gives CASSQSFPPTPRYGYTF. Combining the CDR3 with reference TRBV3-1 and TRBJ1-2 gives the whole variable domain DTAVSQTPKYLVTQMGNDKSIKCEQNLGHDTMYWYKQDSKKFLKIMFSYNNKELIINETVPNRFSPKSPDKAHLNLHINSLELGDSAVYFCASSQSFPPTPRYGYTFGSGTRLTVV.

The rearrangement links TRBV5-5 to TRBJ2-7; no definite D call. This CDR3 has 14 amino acids. Trimming removed 0 bases at V and 5 bases at J, with 12 bases between. In germline, CDR1 is SGHKS, CDR2 YYEKEE (reference sequence). As DNA, the CDR3 is TGTGCCAGCAGCTTGGCCCAGAGTTTGGACGAGCAGTACTTC. It is translated as CASSLAQSLDEQYF.

This clonotype has more than one count but fewer than ten. V is TRBV6-5 and J is TRBJ2-7, with D possibly matching TRBD1 (6 bases). Per the germline V gene, CDR1 is MNHEY and CDR2 is SVGAGI. This CDR3 has 14 residues. Trimming shortened V by 0 bases and J by 5 bases, and 11 bases separated the two germline ends. The CDR3 region has the DNA TGTGCCAGCAGTTACTCGACAGGTCAACACGAGCAGTACTTC. It translates to CASSYSTGQHEQYF.

This clonotype was recorded a few times. V gene TRBV6-5 combines with J gene TRBJ1-4; possible D gene TRBD1, 5 bases. V was pared by 1 base and J by 4 bases, with 13 bases between. This CDR3 comprises 16 residues. Germline CDR1 and CDR2: MNHEY and SVGAGI. This CDR3 reads CASSYLMGQGNEKLFF. The CDR3 nucleotides are TGTGCCAGCAGTTACTTAATGGGGCAGGGTAATGAAAAACTGTTTTTT.

This clonotype appeared a few times. The chain couples TRBV12-3 or TRBV12-4 to TRBJ2-3; D possibly corresponds to TRBD1 (5 bases). The CDR3 length is 11 residues. V was cut by 6 bases and J by 10 bases, with 11 bases left in between. CDR3 sequence reads: CASSQDTSQYF. For the CDR3, the DNA is TGTGCCAGCAGCCAGGACACCTCGCAGTATTTT.

This rearrangement joins TRBV28 to TRBJ2-5; maybe TRBD2 (5 bases). The J call is uncertain, as TRBJ2-1 better fits the DNA end. Germline values: CDR1 MDHEN, CDR2 SYDVKM. This CDR3 contains 13 residues. The chain's CDR3 is CASSLFGRNEQFF. The DNA of the CDR3 is TGTGCCAGCAGTTTATTTGGGAGAAATGAGCAGTTCTTC.

The chain recombines TRBV12-3 or TRBV12-4 with TRBJ1-2; 9 bases are shared with TRBD1. The CDR3 sequence is 13 residues long. The trim removed 5 bases at V and 7 bases at J, leaving 5 bases unmatched. CDR3 sequence: CASSPRTGVGYTF. The CDR3 region has the DNA TGTGCCAGCAGTCCTCGGACAGGGGTTGGCTACACCTTC.

Only a few counts were recorded for this clonotype. The J gene is TRBJ2-3, the V gene TRBV28; D may be TRBD2 (6 bases). Germline CDR1 is MDHEN and CDR2 is SYDVKM. V was pared by 7 bases and J by 2 bases, with 13 bases between. This CDR3 contains 14 residues. The CDR3 here is CASMGGVSTDTQYF. DNA for the CDR3: TGTGCCAGCATGGGGGGAGTATCCACAGATACGCAGTATTTT.

A few counts support this clonotype. One end of the junction is discordant with germline, which a read error may explain. V usage is TRBV9 and J usage is TRBJ2-5; D uncertain. The J call could be wrong; TRBJ2-7 is a better fit for the DNA end. CDR3 length equals 12 residues. Germline lookup yields CDR1 SGDLS and CDR2 YYNGEE. The CDR3 here is CASSVGDSEQYF. For the CDR3, the DNA is TGCGCCAGCAGCGTAGGTGATAGCGAGCAGTACTTC.

This clonotype was observed a handful of times. The chain combines TRBV5-1 with TRBJ2-4; 10 bases map to TRBD2. CDR1 is SGHRS and CDR2 is YFSETQ in the germline V gene. The CDR3 is 20 amino acids. J lost 0 bases, V lost 5 bases, and 17 bases had no gene match. The CDR3 here is CASSPGTSVATPLAKNIQYF. CDR3 bases: TGCGCCAGCAGTCCCGGGACTAGCGTCGCTACACCTTTAGCCAAAAACATTCAGTACTTC. The entire variable domain, with the rest obtained from reference TRBV5-1 and TRBJ2-4, is as follows: KAGVTQTPRYLIKTRGQQVTLSCSPISGHRSVSWYQQTPGQGLQFLFEYFSETQRNKGNFPGRFSGRQFSNSRSEMNVSTLELGDSALYLCASSPGTSVATPLAKNIQYFGAGTRLSVL.

The chain links TRBV12-5 to TRBJ1-2; TRBD1 is a possible D gene (5 bases). Trimming took off 2 bases at V and 5 bases at J, with 18 bases between the two ends. CDR1 and CDR2 from the germline V gene are LGHNT and FRNRAP. The CDR3 extends over 16 amino acids. The CDR3: CASGLPNGGAWYGYTF. Written as DNA, the CDR3 is TGTGCTAGTGGTTTGCCGAATGGGGGTGCATGGTATGGCTACACCTTC.

The CDR3, as DNA: TGCGCCAGCAGCCCTATAGCGGGGGGGCCGGTGAACAATGAGCAGTTCTTC. Translation: CASSPIAGGPVNNEQFF. The V call is TRBV4-3, the J call TRBJ2-1; TRBD2 aligns across 11 bases. Germline V CDR1 and CDR2: LGHNA, YSLEER. Trimming took 4 bases from V and 5 from J; bases not matched to a gene: 10. The length of the CDR3 is 17 residues.

The sample holds a few counts of this clonotype. This sequence joins TRBV10-3 and TRBJ2-1; D not certain. Trimming left V 9 bases short and J 4 bases short, with 13 bases between. Germline assignment: CDR1 ENHRY and CDR2 SYGVKD. This CDR3 region has 13 residues. CDR3 sequence reads: CAMTTNPYNEQFF. The CDR3 DNA sequence: TGTGCCATGACGACAAACCCTTACAATGAGCAGTTCTTC.

There are a few counts of this clonotype. J is TRBJ2-4 and V is TRBV12-3 or TRBV12-4; no definite D call. The CDR3 is made up of 14 amino acids. V gave up 7 bases and J gave up 4 bases, with 14 bases separating them. CDR3 nucleotides: TGTGCCAGCACCGTAAAATCGGAAAAAAACATTCAGTACTTC. It specifies CASTVKSEKNIQYF.

This clonotype was observed a handful of times. The chain joins TRBV7-9 to TRBJ1-2; 7 nucleotides agree with TRBD1. Losses at the gene ends were 2 bases for V and 6 bases for J; bases not matched to a gene: 6. The CDR3 length is 14 residues. Germline loops: CDR1 SEHNR, CDR2 FQNEAQ (reference sequence). The chain's CDR3 is CASSLPDREDGYTF. CDR3 nucleotides: TGTGCCAGCAGCTTACCCGACAGGGAAGATGGCTACACCTTC.

This clonotype was observed a few times. Here the CDR3 reads CASSLTGQGHGYTF. DNA of the CDR3: TGCGCCAGCAGCCTCACCGGACAGGGCCATGGCTACACCTTC. The V call is TRBV5-1, the J call TRBJ1-2, with 8 nucleotides matching TRBD1. V dropped 4 bases and J dropped 6; count of bases not matched to a gene: 8. This CDR3 is built from 14 residues. Germline lookup yields CDR1 SGHRS and CDR2 YFSETQ.

The rearrangement uses TRBV11-2 and TRBJ1-1; D unresolved. Germline V lookup: CDR1 SGHAT, CDR2 FQNNGV. Trimming removed 7 bases at V and 10 bases at J, with 13 bases between. The CDR3 length is 11 residues. The DNA of the CDR3 is TGTGCCAGCACCATTGGGGTTGGAGCTTTCTTT. Its translation is CASTIGVGAFF.

The chain carries TRBV11-2 and TRBJ2-1; 9 nucleotides line up with TRBD2. This CDR3 contains 16 residues. Germline V gene lookup returns CDR1 SGHAT and CDR2 FQNNGV. Losses at the gene ends were 3 bases for V and 3 bases for J; bases not matched to a gene: 6. CDR3 DNA: TGTGCCAGCAGCTTGGAGCCTAGCGGGATCTACAATGAGCAGTTCTTC. Amino acid sequence: CASSLEPSGIYNEQFF.

This clonotype has only one observation. The chain uses TRBV9 and TRBJ1-3, with D unclear. The V and J ends lost 3 bases and 0 bases respectively, with 16 bases between them. CDR1 SGDLS and CDR2 YYNGEE come from the germline V gene. The CDR3 covers 17 residues. CDR3 sequence: CASSATQKTSSGNTIYF. The CDR3, as DNA: TGTGCCAGCAGCGCGACACAGAAAACCAGCTCTGGAAACACCATATATTTT.

The chain joins TRBV4-1 to TRBJ1-1, with D perhaps TRBD1 (5 bases). From germline, CDR1 is MGHRA and CDR2 YSYEKL. CDR3 length: 18 residues. Trimming took off 0 bases at V and 0 bases at J, with 17 bases between the two ends. The CDR3: CASSQDIMSGPMNTEAFF. The CDR3 nucleotides are TGCGCCAGCAGCCAAGATATAATGTCAGGGCCCATGAACACTGAAGCTTTCTTT.

This clonotype came up a few times. This chain uses TRBV24-1 with TRBJ2-1; 12 bases line up with TRBD2. Germline CDR1 reads KGHDR; CDR2 reads SFDVKD. With V trimmed by 1 base and J by 9 bases, 15 bases remained unmatched. The CDR3 sequence is 19 residues long. The CDR3 is CATSDFTTDGLAGGGEQFF. The DNA of the CDR3 is TGTGCCACCAGTGATTTTACGACTGACGGGCTAGCGGGAGGGGGTGAGCAGTTCTTC.

The chain links TRBV7-8 to TRBJ1-5; perhaps TRBD1 as D (5 bases). CDR3 size: 15 residues. With 3 bases removed from V and 0 bases from J, the gap between germline ends came to 9 bases. Looked up from germline, CDR1 is SGHVS and CDR2 is FQNEAQ. The CDR3 here is CASSFGTASNQPQHF. The CDR3 DNA reads as TGTGCCAGCAGCTTCGGGACGGCTAGCAATCAGCCCCAGCATTTT.

The chain employs TRBV29-1 and TRBJ2-7; 7 bases align to TRBD1. Trimming cost V 0 bases and J 5 bases; bases outside gene matches: 7. The CDR3 contains 14 residues. Germline V lookup: CDR1 SQVTM, CDR2 ANQGSEA. The CDR3 DNA reads as TGCAGCGTTGAAGATGTTAAGGGGGCCCACGAGCAGTACTTC. Its protein product is CSVEDVKGAHEQYF.

This clonotype was observed a handful of times. This chain links TRBV4-1 with TRBJ2-1, with 11 positions matching TRBD1. Per germline, CDR1 MGHRA and CDR2 YSYEKL. The CDR3 runs to 14 residues. With V trimmed by 6 bases and J by 9 bases, 7 bases remained unmatched. The CDR3 sequence is CASRTGTGGIEQFF. CDR3 coding DNA: TGCGCCAGCAGGACCGGGACAGGGGGAATTGAGCAGTTCTTC.

This clonotype has more than one count but fewer than ten. The chain joins TRBV11-3 to TRBJ1-2; possible D gene TRBD1, 6 bases. The CDR3 has 17 residues. V lost 4 bases to trimming and J lost 2 bases, with 20 bases between them. Germline CDR1 reads SGHNT; CDR2 reads YENEEA. CDR3 sequence: CASSSPWGHLSNYGYTF. CDR3 DNA sequence: TGTGCCAGCAGCTCCCCGTGGGGGCACCTTTCGAACTATGGCTACACCTTC.